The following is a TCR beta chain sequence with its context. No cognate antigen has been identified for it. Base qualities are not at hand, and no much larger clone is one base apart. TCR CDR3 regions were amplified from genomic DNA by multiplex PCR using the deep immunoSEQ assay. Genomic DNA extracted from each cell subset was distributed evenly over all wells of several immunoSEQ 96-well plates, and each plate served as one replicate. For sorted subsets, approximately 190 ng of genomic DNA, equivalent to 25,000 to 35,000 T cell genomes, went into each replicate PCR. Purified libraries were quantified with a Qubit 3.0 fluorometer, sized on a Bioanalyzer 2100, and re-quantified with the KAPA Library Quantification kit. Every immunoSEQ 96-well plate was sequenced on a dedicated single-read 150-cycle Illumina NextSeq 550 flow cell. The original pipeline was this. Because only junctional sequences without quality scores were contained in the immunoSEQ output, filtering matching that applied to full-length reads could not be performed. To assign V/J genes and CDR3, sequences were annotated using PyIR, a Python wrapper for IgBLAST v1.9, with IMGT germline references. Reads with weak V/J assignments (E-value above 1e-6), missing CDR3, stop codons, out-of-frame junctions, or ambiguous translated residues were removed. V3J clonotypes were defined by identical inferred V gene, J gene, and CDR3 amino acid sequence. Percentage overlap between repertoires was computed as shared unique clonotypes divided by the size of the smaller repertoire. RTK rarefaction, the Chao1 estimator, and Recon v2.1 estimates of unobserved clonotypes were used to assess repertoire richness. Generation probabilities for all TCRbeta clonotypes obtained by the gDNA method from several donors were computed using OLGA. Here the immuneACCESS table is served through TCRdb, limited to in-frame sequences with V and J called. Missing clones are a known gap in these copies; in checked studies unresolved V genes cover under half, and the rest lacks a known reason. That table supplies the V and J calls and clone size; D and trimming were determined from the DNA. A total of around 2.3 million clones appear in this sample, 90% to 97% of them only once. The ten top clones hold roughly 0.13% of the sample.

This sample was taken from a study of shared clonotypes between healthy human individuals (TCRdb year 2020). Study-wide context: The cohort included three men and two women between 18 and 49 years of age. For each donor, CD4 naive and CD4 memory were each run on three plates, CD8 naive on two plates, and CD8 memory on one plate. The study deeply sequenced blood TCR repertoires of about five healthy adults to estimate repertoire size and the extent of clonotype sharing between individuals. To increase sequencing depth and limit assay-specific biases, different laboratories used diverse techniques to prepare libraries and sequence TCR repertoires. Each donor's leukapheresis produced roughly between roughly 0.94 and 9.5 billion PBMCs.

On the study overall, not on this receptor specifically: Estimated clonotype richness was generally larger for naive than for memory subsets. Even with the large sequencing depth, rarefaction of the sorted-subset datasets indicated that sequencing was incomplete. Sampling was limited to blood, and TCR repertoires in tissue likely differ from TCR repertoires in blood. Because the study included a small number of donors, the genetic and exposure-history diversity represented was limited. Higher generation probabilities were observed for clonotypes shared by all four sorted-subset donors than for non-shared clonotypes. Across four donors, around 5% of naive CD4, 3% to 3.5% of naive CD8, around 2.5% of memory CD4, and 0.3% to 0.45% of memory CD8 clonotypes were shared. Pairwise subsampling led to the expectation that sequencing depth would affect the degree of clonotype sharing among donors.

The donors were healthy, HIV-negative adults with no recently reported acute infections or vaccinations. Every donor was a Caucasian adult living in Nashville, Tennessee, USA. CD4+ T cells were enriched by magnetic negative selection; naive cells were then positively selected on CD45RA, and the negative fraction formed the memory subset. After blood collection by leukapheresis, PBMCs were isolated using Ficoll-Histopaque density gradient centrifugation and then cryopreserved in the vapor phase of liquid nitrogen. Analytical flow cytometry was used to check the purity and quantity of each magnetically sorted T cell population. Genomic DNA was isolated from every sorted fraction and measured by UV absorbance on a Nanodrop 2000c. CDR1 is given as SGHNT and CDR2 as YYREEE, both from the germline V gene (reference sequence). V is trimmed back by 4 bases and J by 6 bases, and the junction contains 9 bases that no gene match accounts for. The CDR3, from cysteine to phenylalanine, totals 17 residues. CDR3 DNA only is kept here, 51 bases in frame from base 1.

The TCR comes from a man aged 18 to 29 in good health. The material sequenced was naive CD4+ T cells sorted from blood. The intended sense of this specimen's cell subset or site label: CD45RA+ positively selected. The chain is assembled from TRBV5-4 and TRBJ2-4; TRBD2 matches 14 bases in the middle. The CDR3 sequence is CASSPATSGRAGNIQYF. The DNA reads TGTGCCAGCAGCCCCGCGACTAGCGGGAGGGCAGGAAACATTCAGTACTTC. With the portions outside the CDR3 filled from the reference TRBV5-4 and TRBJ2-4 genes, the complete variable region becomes ETGVTQSPTHLIKTRGQQVTLRCSSQSGHNTVSWYQQALGQGPQFIFQYYREEENGRGNFPPRFSGLQFPNYSSELNVNALELDDSALYLCASSPATSGRAGNIQYFGAGTRLSVL.